The present entry profiles one T cell receptor (beta chain) with its context. The sample belongs to a study of blood T cell repertoires in COVID-19. Looking at the study overall: Collection of acute and convalescent COVID-19 samples took place in the United States, Italy and Spain. In each case, the material was cDNA or gDNA derived from T cells, B-cell-depleted T cells, or PBMCs.

The ends were cut back, 6 bases at V and 7 bases at J, with 17 bases in the middle. Germline values: CDR1 ENHRY, CDR2 SYGVKD. The CDR3 contains 14 residues. Original methodology: Amplified reference gene primers provided the basis for estimating nucleated cell counts. TCRdb's table, derived via immunoSEQ multiplex PCR, lists solely in-frame clones and lacks some. D and trimming come from the DNA, and the V and J calls and clone size come from that table. The sample includes 240,000 or so clones, about 84% of them seen just once. The chain carries TRBV10-3 and TRBJ2-3; TRBD1 might be the D (6 bases). Sequences were obtained from peripheral blood. The source of this sequence is a man older than 75 with acute or convalescent COVID-19. The CDR3 coding sequence is TGTGCCATCAGGGAGCAGGGGACCAGTCATACGCAGTATTTT. Encoded protein: CAIREQGTSHTQYF.